This T cell receptor beta chain was profiled in a study of T cells expressing NK-cell markers. Study details: Sorted CD3+CD56+NKG2C+, CD3+CD56+NKG2C- and CD3+CD56-NKG2C+ T cells supplied TCR beta repertoires. Seven HCMV-seropositive donors and one seronegative donor made up the eight sequenced donors. The study's findings and limits: These same clonotypes (in several donors) also led the CD3+CD56-NKG2C+ fraction.

About this clonotype: Antigen unknown.

Synthesis of TCR beta cDNA relied on 5'RACE template switching carrying UMIs. From the 5' RACE reads, TCRdb lists one entry per CDR3 protein and no DNA. The sample yields 200,000 to 300,000 distinct CDR3 sequences, of which the top ten take up under 0.5%. CDR1 and CDR2 from the germline V gene are GTSNPN and SVGIG (reference sequence). This CDR3 is built from 15 residues. Sequences were obtained from blood T cells: a sorted CD56 or NKG2C T cell subset, CD4+ or CD8+ T cells, or bulk PBMC T cells (not recorded which). The clonotype was recovered from a man younger than 35 in good health. V gene TRBV30 combines with J gene TRBJ2-7; TCRdb designates TRBD1, a call that cannot be tested without DNA. The CDR3 loop reads CAWREMGQGVDEQYF.